The clone carrying this T cell receptor (beta chain) has more than one count but fewer than ten. This sample stems from a study of beta chain features in type 1 diabetes. Germline V lookup: CDR1 SGHAT, CDR2 FQNNGV. Trimming left V 4 bases short and J 2 bases short, with 15 bases between. The CDR3 length is 15 residues. The isolated RNA, all of it, was reverse transcribed, so expressed TCRB transcripts were what got sequenced. TCRdb's copy holds only in-frame clones and misses some; the assay was immunoSEQ multiplex PCR. Here the sample spans 810,000 or so clones, 15% to 20% being singletons. Sequenced: naive CD4+ T cells from blood. This TCR was recovered from a woman aged 18-35 years in good health. J is TRBJ2-7 and V is TRBV11-2; D perhaps matches TRBD1 (7 bases). CDR3 amino acids: CASSSLRGVPYEQYF. The CDR3 nucleotides read TGTGCCAGCAGCTCGCTCAGGGGGGTGCCCTACGAGCAGTACTTC.